This TCR beta chain was profiled in a study of response to subunit inactivated influenza vaccine. The germline V gene has CDR1 SGHTA and CDR2 FQGNSA. With V trimmed by 1 base and J by 7 bases, 11 bases remained unmatched. This CDR3 region has 16 residues. Via MiXCR, TCRdb re-called the RT-PCR reads, giving one row per CDR3 protein. This sample has about 650,000 distinct CDR3 sequences, with 13% to 15% found just once. Study observations and caveats: T cells newly recruited by each seasonal influenza vaccination are few, the authors suggested.

Concerning this clonotype itself: Its antigen is currently unknown.

The chain combines TRBV7-2 with TRBJ2-3; TRBD2 matches 7 bases. The origin of this receptor is a middle-aged man who received an inactivated influenza vaccine. Sequencing used PBMCs from blood, obtained around two weeks before vaccination. The CDR3 DNA sequence: TGTGCCAGCAGCTTAGGAAGTCTAGCGGCCTTGAATACGCAGTATTTT. Translation gives CASSLGSLAALNTQYF. The full variable domain, rest sourced from reference TRBV7-2 and TRBJ2-3, is GAGVSQSPSNKVTEKGKDVELRCDPISGHTALYWYRQSLGQGLEFLIYFQGNSAPDKSGLPSDRFSAERTGGSVSTLTIQRTQQEDSAVYLCASSLGSLAALNTQYFGPGTRLTVL.